The 21 T cell receptor beta chains reported below all come from one sample, sequenced in a study of regulatory T cells in long-lasting Graves disease. The time point is: persistent/refractory GD, antithyroid drugs over 5 years with positive TRAb. The TCR library was made from RNA extracted from PBMCs. According to the study, TCR beta libraries were built with iRepertoire HTBI primers and CDR3-region Arm-PCR. MiXCR was run by TCRdb on the multiplex PCR reads, yielding one entry per CDR3 protein. Here the sample spans about 400,000 distinct CDR3 sequences, around 20% being singletons. This material consisted of peripheral blood mononuclear cells (PBMCs), taken when the disease was refractory, from a patient treated with antithyroid drugs. These receptors came from a female donor with Graves disease.

The chain joins TRBV20-1 to TRBJ1-2; D is unclear. Germline CDR1 is DFQATT and CDR2 is SNEGSKA (reference sequence). Trimming left V 0 bases short and J 2 bases short, with 7 bases between. This CDR3 is 13 amino acids long. The CDR3: CSAREVGNYGYTF. In nucleotides, the CDR3 is TGCAGTGCTAGAGAAGTGGGGAACTATGGCTACACCTTC.

This clonotype was recorded a few times. The chain has TRBV11-1 and TRBJ2-2; 12 positions match TRBD2. Germline trimming cut 5 bases from V and 4 bases from J; bases unmatched to any gene: 17. This CDR3 has 20 residues. Germline values: CDR1 SGHAT, CDR2 FQDESV (reference sequence). This CDR3 is CASSGSRRTSGVRFTGELFF. The CDR3 coding sequence is TGTGCCAGCAGCGGGAGCCGACGGACTAGCGGGGTACGATTCACCGGGGAGCTGTTTTTT.

Ten or more counts support this clonotype. The chain uses TRBV29-1 and TRBJ1-4; D unclear. The CDR3 loop spans 12 amino acids. From germline, CDR1 is SQVTM and CDR2 ANQGSEA. The V gene lost 7 bases and the J gene lost 7 bases, with 13 bases spanning the gap. CDR3 sequence reads: CSGGDLGEKLFF. In DNA form, the CDR3 reads TGCAGCGGTGGCGATTTGGGTGAAAAACTGTTTTTT.

In this sample, this clonotype turned up once. A clone one base away is much larger, so this may be a read error. This chain links TRBV6-2 or TRBV6-3 with TRBJ1-2, with 8 bases that match TRBD1. This CDR3 is 15 amino acids long. Germline CDR1 and CDR2: MNHEY and SVGEGT. V dropped 7 bases and J dropped 8; count of bases not matched to a gene: 15. The CDR3 loop is CASIRPGQEPWGYTF. CDR3 sequence (DNA): TGTGCCAGCATCCGACCGGGACAGGAACCCTGGGGCTACACCTTC.

This clonotype was seen many times. The chain recombines TRBV11-2 with TRBJ2-7, with D unclear. This CDR3 has 13 amino acids. Germline V gene sequence: CDR1 SGHAT, CDR2 FQNNGV. The ends were cut back, 7 bases at V and 3 bases at J, with 13 bases in the middle. The DNA for the CDR3 is TGTGCCAGCACCCCCCGGCTCCACTACGAGCAGTACTTC. This translates into CASTPRLHYEQYF.

This chain links TRBV7-2 with TRBJ2-1, with D possibly matching TRBD2 (6 bases). Germline assignment: CDR1 SGHTA and CDR2 FQGNSA. V gave up 3 bases and J gave up 2 bases, with 8 bases separating them. The CDR3 is 14 amino acids. The DNA for the CDR3 is TGTGCCAGCAGCTTCGGCGGGGCCTACAATGAGCAGTTCTTC. Protein: CASSFGGAYNEQFF.

This clonotype was counted between two and nine times. The chain joins TRBV7-8 to TRBJ2-7; D not resolved. The length of the CDR3 is 14 residues. Trimming removed 2 bases from V and 3 bases from J, with 11 bases in between. The V gene's germline CDR1 is SGHVS and CDR2 FQNEAQ. DNA for the CDR3: TGTGCCAGCAGCTTAAGGCCTGGTGGCTACGAGCAGTACTTC. Protein sequence: CASSLRPGGYEQYF.

The chain recombines TRBV14 with TRBJ1-1, with D unclear. V was clipped by 3 bases and J by 6 bases, with 8 bases between them. Germline loops: CDR1 SGHDN, CDR2 FVKESK. This CDR3 spans 12 amino acids. The CDR3 DNA sequence: TGTGCCAGCAGCCAGTCAGGTCCTGAAGCTTTCTTT. Protein product: CASSQSGPEAFF.

The sample holds a few counts of this clonotype. The chain is built from TRBV4-1 and TRBJ2-7, with 13 bases aligning to TRBD2. Unmatched junction bases numbered 8, after V lost 0 bases and J lost 0 bases. The length of the CDR3 is 19 residues. The germline CDR1 and CDR2 sequences are MGHRA and YSYEKL. Written as DNA, the CDR3 is TGCGCCAGCAGCCAAGAAGGGGGACTAGCGGGAAGCTACTCCTACGAGCAGTACTTC. This sequence encodes CASSQEGGLAGSYSYEQYF.

The V call is TRBV6-1, the J call TRBJ2-3, with no clear D. CDR3 size: 13 residues. Trimming left V 7 bases short and J 2 bases short, with 10 bases between. Germline V lookup: CDR1 MNHNS, CDR2 SASEGT. CDR3 residues: CASTRTYTDTQYF. CDR3 nucleotides: TGTGCCAGCACCAGGACCTACACAGATACGCAGTATTTT.

On this clonotype itself: At one of its ends the junction is not consistent with the germline gene, which may arise from a read error. The V gene is TRBV6-5, the J gene TRBJ2-2, with a weak D call TRBD1 (6 bases). Germline V gene sequence: CDR1 MNHEY, CDR2 SVGAGI. This CDR3 has 16 amino acids. The CDR3 protein is CAGSYGDRPNTGEPFF. For the CDR3, the DNA is TGTGCCGGCAGTTACGGAGACAGGCCTAACACCGGGGAGCCGTTTTTT.

This clonotype was counted at least ten times. V is TRBV6-5 and J is TRBJ1-2; 9 bases align to TRBD1. CDR1 is MNHEY, CDR2 SVGAGI, per germline. V lost 4 bases, J lost 3 bases, and 15 bases stayed unmatched. The CDR3 is 18 amino acids. In DNA, the CDR3 is TGTGCCAGCAGTTCGAAAGGGACAGGGATTCTAGTTTACTATGGCTACACCTTC. The encoded protein is CASSSKGTGILVYYGYTF.

This clonotype was recorded many times. V usage is TRBV7-2 and J usage is TRBJ2-7; D not certain. CDR1 is SGHTA, CDR2 FQGNSA, per germline. This CDR3 contains 13 residues. V gave up 3 bases and J gave up 2 bases, with 8 bases separating them. The CDR3 protein is CASSFLITYEQYF. CDR3 nucleotide sequence: TGTGCCAGCAGCTTTCTCATTACCTACGAGCAGTACTTC.

This clonotype was seen only once. The rearrangement links TRBV5-1 to TRBJ2-5; D remains unclear. From germline, CDR1 is SGHRS and CDR2 YFSETQ. This CDR3 comprises 13 residues. V was cut by 4 bases and J by 0 bases, with 7 bases left in between. The CDR3 region is CASSGPNQETQYF. Written as DNA, the CDR3 is TGCGCCAGCAGCGGTCCAAACCAAGAGACCCAGTACTTC.

This clonotype was observed at least ten times. The rearrangement links TRBV7-2 to TRBJ2-7; TRBD1 agrees at 9 bases. Losses at the gene ends were 1 base for V and 3 bases for J; bases not matched to a gene: 1. The V gene's germline CDR1 is SGHTA and CDR2 FQGNSA. The CDR3 spans 14 residues. Here the CDR3 reads CASSLDRGLYEQYF. The DNA of the CDR3 is TGTGCCAGCAGCTTAGACAGGGGGCTCTACGAGCAGTACTTC. Filled out from reference TRBV7-2 and TRBJ2-7, the complete variable domain reads GAGVSQSPSNKVTEKGKDVELRCDPISGHTALYWYRQSLGQGLEFLIYFQGNSAPDKSGLPSDRFSAERTGGSVSTLTIQRTQQEDSAVYLCASSLDRGLYEQYFGPGTRLTVT.

This clonotype appeared many times. The V call is TRBV7-9, the J call TRBJ2-5, with D tentatively TRBD2 (6 bases). CDR1 SEHNR and CDR2 FQNEAQ come from the germline V gene (reference sequence). This CDR3 is built from 14 residues. Between the trimmed V and J ends, which lost 7 bases and 2 bases, there was a span of 14 bases. The chain's CDR3 is CASIAGTGQETQYF. CDR3 in DNA: TGTGCCAGCATCGCCGGGACTGGGCAAGAGACCCAGTACTTC.

This clonotype appeared a few times. The V and J genes are TRBV6-1 and TRBJ2-3; 9 nucleotides match TRBD1. Germline assignment: CDR1 MNHNS and CDR2 SASEGT. V was clipped by 8 bases and J by 4 bases; unmatched bases: 7. This CDR3 has 14 residues. The CDR3 sequence: CASGETGGPDTQYF. CDR3 nucleotides: TGTGCCAGCGGCGAGACAGGGGGACCAGATACGCAGTATTTT.

The chain employs TRBV27 and TRBJ2-3; a weak D match, TRBD1 (6 bases). The CDR3 is 18 residues long. Germline lookup yields CDR1 MNHEY and CDR2 SMNVEV (reference sequence). Trimming stripped 6 bases from V and 2 bases from J, with 24 bases between. The CDR3 sequence: CASSLGGGSRMLTDTQYF. In DNA form, the CDR3 reads TGTGCCAGCAGCCTCGGTGGGGGCTCGAGAATGCTCACAGATACGCAGTATTTT.

The table lists this clonotype with a few counts. It may be a read error: a sequence one base away is much more abundant. The chain combines TRBV28 with TRBJ2-7; D possibly uses TRBD1 or TRBD2 (7 bases each). From germline, CDR1 is MDHEN and CDR2 SYDVKM. There are 14 residues in the CDR3. The V end was cut by 6 bases, the J end by 2 bases, with 14 bases between. This CDR3 reads CASSWGGTAYEQYF. The CDR3 DNA reads TGTGCCAGCAGCTGGGGAGGGACAGCCTACGAGCAGTACTTC.

Details on this clonotype: A read error may be the cause here, since a much bigger clone is one base away. Given the absence of the conserved phenylalanine or tryptophan at the CDR3 end, a read error is likely. The chain has TRBV10-3 and TRBJ2-7, with 11 bases identical to TRBD2. This CDR3 spans 14 amino acids. Germline values: CDR1 ENHRY, CDR2 SYGVKD. V lost 10 bases and J lost 2; bases outside the gene matches: 7. CDR3: CATRGSGRAYEQYL. CDR3 DNA: TGTGCCACCCGTGGTAGCGGGAGGGCCTACGAGCAGTACCTC.

This clonotype has only a few counts. This sequence joins TRBV18 and TRBJ2-4; 7 bases are a match to TRBD1. The J segment lost 7 bases and the V segment lost 3 bases, leaving 6 bases of the junction unmatched. CDR1 is KGHSH and CDR2 is LQKENI in the germline V gene. This CDR3 is built from 14 residues. The DNA of the CDR3 is TGTGCCAGCTCACCCTCGGCAGGGGGTAACATTCAGTACTTC. Translating gives CASSPSAGGNIQYF.